The source of this T cell receptor beta chain is a study of blood T cell repertoires in COVID-19. Authors' data handling: Cell counts per sample came from amplifying reference gene primers. Sequencing was performed with immunoSEQ multiplex PCR; in TCRdb, only in-frame clones are kept and a portion is missing. V, J and clone size reflect that table, while D and trimming were determined from the DNA. The sample records fewer than 120,000 clones, around 74% being singletons. CDR1 is GTSNPN and CDR2 is SVGIG in the germline V gene (reference sequence). The V gene lost 1 base and the J gene lost 0 bases, with 10 bases spanning the gap. The CDR3 loop spans 15 amino acids.

This rearrangement joins TRBV30 to TRBJ1-5; D unresolved. This sequence originates from a woman aged 55-70 years with acute or convalescent COVID-19. Sequencing was carried out using peripheral blood. The CDR3 loop reads CAWSAKDTSNQPQHF. The CDR3 DNA reads as TGTGCCTGGAGTGCGAAAGACACTAGCAATCAGCCCCAGCATTTT.